These 27 T cell receptor beta chains were sequenced from one sample in a study of blood T cell repertoires in COVID-19 (TCRdb year 2020). The method behind the library was the immunoSEQ multiplex PCR assay. As stored in TCRdb, this immuneACCESS dataset retains in-frame rearrangements with V and J assigned. A fraction of the clones does not appear; measured against another copy, unresolved V genes explain less than half of the discrepancy, and the remainder lacks a known reason. The sample table records roughly 330,000 clones; 87% of these occur just once. The ten largest clonotypes hold just over 9.5% of the sample. The sequenced sample consisted of peripheral blood. Every receptor here comes from a man aged 30 to 39 with COVID-19, enrolled during active disease.

The rearrangement links TRBV5-1 to TRBJ2-7; D is undetermined. Deletions cut 2 bases from V and 0 bases from J, with 15 bases between. The CDR3 runs 16 residues. Germline V gene sequence: CDR1 SGHRS, CDR2 YFSETQ. The CDR3 sequence is CASSLGNQVISYEQYF. In DNA form, the CDR3 reads TGCGCCAGCAGCTTAGGAAACCAGGTGATCTCCTACGAGCAGTACTTC.

This chain links TRBV19 with TRBJ2-1; 7 bases align to TRBD2. The germline V gene encodes CDR1 LNHDA and CDR2 SQIVND (reference sequence). The CDR3 covers 15 residues. J was trimmed by 3 bases and V by 1 base; bases with no gene match: 3. CDR3 region: CASSIVGGNYNEQFF. The CDR3 nucleotides read TGTGCCAGTAGTATAGTGGGAGGGAACTACAATGAGCAGTTCTTC.

The J gene is TRBJ2-2, the V gene TRBV7-3, with D tentatively TRBD2 (6 bases). The CDR3 is 13 residues long. V dropped 3 bases and J dropped 7 bases, with 9 bases sitting between them. Germline CDR1 and CDR2: SGHTA and FQGTGA. The CDR3 coding sequence is TGTGCCAGCAGCTTGGCGCGGGGCGGGGAGCTGTTTTTT. Translation: CASSLARGGELFF. Full variable domain (remainder filled in from reference TRBV7-3 and TRBJ2-2): GAGVSQTPSNKVTEKGKYVELRCDPISGHTALYWYRQSLGQGPEFLIYFQGTGAADDSGLPNDRFFAVRPEGSVSTLKIQRTERGDSAVYLCASSLARGGELFFGEGSRLTVL.

This clone appeared a few times. The V and J genes are TRBV7-9 and TRBJ2-2, with TRBD1 identical over 7 bases. Germline CDR1 SEHNR, CDR2 FQNEAQ (reference sequence). The CDR3 spans 15 residues. After removal of 5 bases from V and 4 bases from J, the junction contained 7 bases not matched to a gene. The CDR3 DNA sequence: TGTGCCAGCAGCCAGGGGGACAGATTCACCGGGGAGCTGTTTTTT. This translates into CASSQGDRFTGELFF. Based on the CDR3 plus reference TRBV7-9 and TRBJ2-2, the full variable domain is DTGVSQNPRHKITKRGQNVTFRCDPISEHNRLYWYRQTLGQGPEFLTYFQNEAQLEKSRLLSDRFSAERPKGSFSTLEIQRTEQGDSAMYLCASSQGDRFTGELFFGEGSRLTVL.

V is TRBV19 and J is TRBJ2-6; 9 bases are shared with TRBD1. Germline trimming cut 4 bases from V and 2 bases from J; bases unmatched to any gene: 9. Germline values: CDR1 LNHDA, CDR2 SQIVND (reference sequence). This CDR3 has 18 residues. For the CDR3, the DNA is TGTGCCAGTAGTACTCTCGGGACAGGGAATCCTGGGGCCAACGTCCTGACTTTC. This translates into CASSTLGTGNPGANVLTF.

In this sample, this clone turned up a few times. The chain couples TRBV6-5 to TRBJ2-3; TRBD2 might be the D (5 bases). The CDR3 contains 16 residues. The germline V gene encodes CDR1 MNHEY and CDR2 SVGAGI. Between the trimmed V and J ends, which lost 0 bases and 4 bases, there was a span of 14 bases. The DNA for the CDR3 is TGTGCCAGCAGTTACTCTTGGCGGGCTCCAGCAGATACGCAGTATTTT. Translating it yields CASSYSWRAPADTQYF.

V gene TRBV5-1 combines with J gene TRBJ2-1; TRBD1 is a possible D gene (6 bases). The V end was cut by 1 base, the J end by 8 bases, with 7 bases between. The germline gives CDR1 SGHRS, CDR2 YFSETQ. CDR3 length: 12 residues. The CDR3 here is CASSLNRDEQFF. Here the CDR3 DNA reads TGCGCCAGCAGCTTGAACAGGGATGAGCAGTTCTTC.

V and J are TRBV11-2 and TRBJ2-1; 10 bases match TRBD2. Per germline, CDR1 SGHAT and CDR2 FQNNGV. This CDR3 has 15 residues. V lost 1 base, J lost 8 bases, and 5 bases stayed unmatched. DNA of the CDR3: TGTGCCAGCAGCTTAGGCTGGCTAGCGGGAGATGAGCAGTTCTTC. Its translation is CASSLGWLAGDEQFF.

This chain uses TRBV11-3 with TRBJ1-5, with D hard to call. Germline CDR1 SGHNT, CDR2 YENEEA. Trimming removed 5 bases at V and 2 bases at J, with 7 bases between. The CDR3 extends over 13 amino acids. The CDR3 here is CASSPRGNQPQHF. In DNA, the CDR3 is TGTGCCAGCAGCCCCCGGGGCAATCAGCCCCAGCATTTT.

This chain uses TRBV7-9 with TRBJ1-6, with 12 bases fitting TRBD1. The CDR3 contains 19 residues. The germline gives CDR1 SEHNR, CDR2 FQNEAQ (reference sequence). Trimming took 4 bases from V and 10 from J; bases not matched to a gene: 17. The CDR3 sequence is CASSSRGQGAWGQASPLHF. In DNA, the CDR3 is TGTGCCAGCAGCTCTAGGGGACAGGGGGCCTGGGGTCAAGCCTCACCCCTCCACTTT.

V is TRBV19 and J is TRBJ1-6; D is unclear. Trimming cost V 6 bases and J 4 bases, with 16 bases left between them. CDR1 LNHDA and CDR2 SQIVND come from the germline V gene (reference sequence). This CDR3 has 16 amino acids. The DNA for the CDR3 is TGTGCCAGTAGCTTACCCTCGGCGGGTTATAATTCACCCCTCCACTTT. Amino acids: CASSLPSAGYNSPLHF.

This clone has a handful of counts. Here the CDR3 DNA reads TGTGCCAGCAGACAGGGGAACTCCTACGAGCAGTACTTC. Its translation is CASRQGNSYEQYF. J is TRBJ2-7 and V is TRBV6-5, with 7 bases matching TRBD1. The CDR3 length is 13 residues. Germline V gene data show CDR1 as MNHEY and CDR2 as SVGAGI. The V gene end was trimmed by 6 bases and the J gene end by 0 bases; junction bases not matched to a gene: 2.

CDR3 sequence: CASSQAGGGGKSGYTF. The DNA of the CDR3 is TGTGCCAGCAGCCAAGCTGGGGGGGGAGGCAAGTCGGGCTACACCTTC. The chain couples TRBV3-1 (or the pseudogene TRBV3-2) to TRBJ1-2, with D possibly being TRBD1 (5 bases). Looked up from germline, CDR1 is LGHDT and CDR2 is YNNKEL (reference sequence). V was shortened by 1 base and J by 8 bases, with 20 bases between the two germline ends. The CDR3 extends over 16 amino acids.

The V gene is TRBV5-4, the J gene TRBJ2-5, with TRBD2 as a possible D gene (6 bases). Germline lookup yields CDR1 SGHNT and CDR2 YYREEE (reference sequence). The CDR3 sequence is 14 residues long. V was clipped by 2 bases and J by 5 bases, with 13 bases between them. CDR3 DNA sequence: TGTGCCAGCAGCTTTGCGCGGGGCCGGGAGACCCAGTACTTC. Residues: CASSFARGRETQYF.

As regards this clone: At one end the junction does not follow the germline gene, possibly because of a read error. V gene TRBV7-3 combines with J gene TRBJ2-1; TRBD1 is a possible D gene (8 bases). The germline V gene encodes CDR1 SGHTA and CDR2 FQGTGA. The CDR3 covers 16 residues. The chain's CDR3 is CASSLTGGLIYNEQFF. CDR3 nucleotides: TGTGCCAGCAGCCTAACAGGGGGACTAATCTACAATGAGCAGTTCTTC.

The V call is TRBV7-8, the J call TRBJ1-6, with D perhaps matching TRBD1 (5 bases). The V gene lost 1 base and the J gene lost 7 bases, with 11 bases spanning the gap. This CDR3 contains 15 residues. Germline V gene sequence: CDR1 SGHVS, CDR2 FQNEAQ. In DNA, the CDR3 is TGTGCCAGCAGCTTAGGAACGGGGGTCAATTCACCCCTCCACTTT. Translated: CASSLGTGVNSPLHF.

This clone was observed a single time. The chain uses TRBV5-1 and TRBJ2-2; TRBD2 agrees at 10 bases. V lost 3 bases to trimming and J lost 7 bases; unmatched junction nucleotides: 9. The CDR3 contains 16 residues. CDR1 is SGHRS and CDR2 is YFSETQ in the germline V gene. CDR3 sequence: CASSSTAGGLVGELFF. The CDR3 DNA follows: TGCGCCAGCAGCTCTACAGCGGGGGGGCTTGTCGGGGAGCTGTTTTTT. Supplemented by reference TRBV5-1 and TRBJ2-2, the full variable domain reads KAGVTQTPRYLIKTRGQQVTLSCSPISGHRSVSWYQQTPGQGLQFLFEYFSETQRNKGNFPGRFSGRQFSNSRSEMNVSTLELGDSALYLCASSSTAGGLVGELFFGEGSRLTVL.

The genes are TRBV4-2 and TRBJ1-6; TRBD1 matches 8 bases. Germline CDR1 and CDR2: LGHNA and YNFKEQ. Trimming at V came to 3 bases and at J to 7 bases, leaving 5 bases not matched to a gene. The CDR3 covers 15 residues. The CDR3 loop is CASSHSGQVNSPLHF. In nucleotides, the CDR3 is TGTGCCAGCAGCCACTCGGGACAGGTGAATTCACCCCTCCACTTT.

V is TRBV14 and J is TRBJ1-2; TRBD1 agrees at 10 bases. Germline CDR1 and CDR2: SGHDN and FVKESK. V lost 3 bases, J lost 2 bases, and 9 bases stayed unmatched. CDR3 length equals 17 residues. CDR3 DNA sequence: TGTGCCAGCAGCCACCCGGGACAGGGGATGTCAAACTATGGCTACACCTTC. Translation gives CASSHPGQGMSNYGYTF. The full variable domain, its missing parts supplied by reference TRBV14 and TRBJ1-2, is EAGVTQFPSHSVIEKGQTVTLRCDPISGHDNLYWYRRVMGKEIKFLLHFVKESKQDESGMPNNRFLAERTGGTYSTLKVQPAELEDSGVYFCASSHPGQGMSNYGYTFGSGTRLTVV.

The sample holds one count of this clone. The rearrangement links TRBV6-5 to TRBJ2-7; D is undetermined. Germline CDR1 MNHEY, CDR2 SVGAGI. Trimming cost V 8 bases and J 3 bases, with 8 bases left between them. The CDR3 sequence is 11 residues long. CDR3 residues: CASLGDYEQYF. The CDR3 DNA is TGTGCCAGCCTAGGCGACTACGAGCAGTACTTC.

The chain joins TRBV6-5 to TRBJ2-5; 10 positions match TRBD1. Unmatched junction bases numbered 7, after V lost 7 bases and J lost 5 bases. The CDR3 is 14 amino acids. Germline V gene sequence: CDR1 MNHEY, CDR2 SVGAGI. CDR3 residues: CASTRQGAGETQYF. The CDR3 DNA reads as TGTGCCAGCACCCGACAGGGGGCAGGGGAGACCCAGTACTTC.

The V and J genes are TRBV7-2 and TRBJ1-3, with a weak D call TRBD1 (5 bases). Germline loops: CDR1 SGHTA, CDR2 FQGNSA. V lost 5 bases and J lost 4, with 18 bases in between. This CDR3 is 16 amino acids long. The CDR3 protein is CASSPRWGPGGNTIYF. The CDR3 DNA reads TGTGCCAGCAGCCCCCGGTGGGGCCCTGGCGGAAACACCATATATTTT.

The chain is built from TRBV9 and TRBJ2-7; D might be TRBD1 (5 bases). The CDR3 runs 14 residues. With 3 bases removed from V and 4 bases from J, the gap between germline ends came to 14 bases. Germline lookup yields CDR1 SGDLS and CDR2 YYNGEE. The CDR3 bases are TGTGCCAGCAGCGCCCCCCGACAGTTGTACGAGCAGTACTTC. Translated, it gives CASSAPRQLYEQYF.

This chain links TRBV11-2 with TRBJ1-6; D is unresolved. The CDR3 has 16 residues. The V gene lost 3 bases and the J gene lost 7 bases, with 16 bases spanning the gap. From germline, CDR1 is SGHAT and CDR2 FQNNGV. The CDR3 here is CASSFNPSANNSPLHF. As DNA, the CDR3 is TGTGCCAGCAGCTTTAACCCTAGTGCGAACAATTCACCCCTCCACTTT.

The chain recombines TRBV5-6 with TRBJ1-2, with unresolved D. This CDR3 has 11 residues. Per the germline V gene, CDR1 is SGHDT and CDR2 is YYEEEE. Trimming left V 2 bases short and J 7 bases short, with 6 bases between. CDR3 loop: CASSFGLGYTF. CDR3 in DNA: TGTGCCAGCAGCTTCGGACTTGGCTACACCTTC.

The gene calls are TRBV7-9 and TRBJ1-2; D gene uncertain. Germline lookup yields CDR1 SEHNR and CDR2 FQNEAQ (reference sequence). V was trimmed by 2 bases and J by 7 bases, leaving 8 bases between them. This CDR3 spans 12 amino acids. The CDR3 sequence is CASSLNMAGYTF. DNA of the CDR3: TGTGCCAGCAGCTTAAACATGGCTGGCTACACCTTC.

The DNA for the CDR3 is TGTGCCTGGAGTGTAAGCGGAGGGTGGTACACTGAAGCTTTCTTT. It is translated as CAWSVSGGWYTEAFF. V gene TRBV30 combines with J gene TRBJ1-1; unclear D gene. The CDR3 has 15 residues. Germline CDR1 GTSNPN, CDR2 SVGIG (reference sequence). Between the trimmed V and J ends, which lost 0 bases and 3 bases, there was a span of 14 bases.